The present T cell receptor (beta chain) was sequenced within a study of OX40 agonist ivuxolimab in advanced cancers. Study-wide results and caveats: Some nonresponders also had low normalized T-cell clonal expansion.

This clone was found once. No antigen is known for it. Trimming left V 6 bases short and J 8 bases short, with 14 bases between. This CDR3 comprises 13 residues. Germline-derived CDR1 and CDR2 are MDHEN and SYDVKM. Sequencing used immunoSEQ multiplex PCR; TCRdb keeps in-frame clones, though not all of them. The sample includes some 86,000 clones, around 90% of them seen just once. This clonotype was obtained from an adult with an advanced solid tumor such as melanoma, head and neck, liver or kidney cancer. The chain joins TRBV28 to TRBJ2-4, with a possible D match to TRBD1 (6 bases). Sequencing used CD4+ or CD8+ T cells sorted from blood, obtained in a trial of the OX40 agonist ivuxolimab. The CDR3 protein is CASRGYREDIQYF. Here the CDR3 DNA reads TGTGCCAGCAGGGGGTACAGGGAAGACATTCAGTACTTC.